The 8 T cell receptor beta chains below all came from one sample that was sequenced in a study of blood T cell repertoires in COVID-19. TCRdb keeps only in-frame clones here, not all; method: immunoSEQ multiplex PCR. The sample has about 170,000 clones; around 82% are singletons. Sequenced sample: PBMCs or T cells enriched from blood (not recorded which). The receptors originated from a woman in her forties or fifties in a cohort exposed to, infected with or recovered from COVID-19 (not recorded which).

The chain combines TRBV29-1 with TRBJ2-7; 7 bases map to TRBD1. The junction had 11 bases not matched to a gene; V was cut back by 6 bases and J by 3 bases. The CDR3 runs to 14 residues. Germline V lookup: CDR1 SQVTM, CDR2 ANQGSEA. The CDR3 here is CSVTRDSPLYEQYF. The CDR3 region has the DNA TGCAGCGTCACCCGGGACAGTCCCCTCTACGAGCAGTACTTC.

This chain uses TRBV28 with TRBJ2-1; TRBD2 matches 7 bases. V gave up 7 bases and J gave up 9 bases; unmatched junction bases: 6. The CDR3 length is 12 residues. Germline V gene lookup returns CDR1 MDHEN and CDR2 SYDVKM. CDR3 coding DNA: TGTGCCAGCAACGCCGGGGGGATTGAGCAGTTCTTC. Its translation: CASNAGGIEQFF.

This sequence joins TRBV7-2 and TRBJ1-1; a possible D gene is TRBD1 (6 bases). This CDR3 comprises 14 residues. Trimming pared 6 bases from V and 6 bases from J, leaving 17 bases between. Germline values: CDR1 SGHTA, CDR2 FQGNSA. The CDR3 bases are TGTGCCAGCAGAGAACAGGGCGTTTCGGCTGAAGCTTTCTTT. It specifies CASREQGVSAEAFF.

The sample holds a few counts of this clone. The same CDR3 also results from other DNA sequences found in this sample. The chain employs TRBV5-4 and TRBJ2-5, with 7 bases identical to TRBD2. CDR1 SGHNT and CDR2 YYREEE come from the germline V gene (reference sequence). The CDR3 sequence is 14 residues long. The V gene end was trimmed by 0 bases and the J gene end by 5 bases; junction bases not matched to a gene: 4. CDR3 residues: CASSLAGGGETQYF. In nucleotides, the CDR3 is TGTGCCAGCAGCTTGGCGGGGGGAGGGGAGACCCAGTACTTC. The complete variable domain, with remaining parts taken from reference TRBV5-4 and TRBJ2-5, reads ETGVTQSPTHLIKTRGQQVTLRCSSQSGHNTVSWYQQALGQGPQFIFQYYREEENGRGNFPPRFSGLQFPNYSSELNVNALELDDSALYLCASSLAGGGETQYFGPGTRLLVL.

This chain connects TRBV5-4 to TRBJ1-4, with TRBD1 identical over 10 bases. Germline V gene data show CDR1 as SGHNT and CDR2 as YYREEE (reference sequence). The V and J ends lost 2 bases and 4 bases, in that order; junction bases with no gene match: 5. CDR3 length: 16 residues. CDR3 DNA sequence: TGTGCCAGCAGCTTCGGACAGGGGGACCGTAATGAAAAACTGTTTTTT. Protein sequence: CASSFGQGDRNEKLFF.

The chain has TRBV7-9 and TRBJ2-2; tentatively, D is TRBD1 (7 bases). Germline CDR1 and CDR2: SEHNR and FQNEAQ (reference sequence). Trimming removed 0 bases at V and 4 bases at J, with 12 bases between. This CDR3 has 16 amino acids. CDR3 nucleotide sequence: TGTGCCAGCAGCTTAGCGACAGGGAGGAGCACCGGGGAGCTGTTTTTT. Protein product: CASSLATGRSTGELFF.

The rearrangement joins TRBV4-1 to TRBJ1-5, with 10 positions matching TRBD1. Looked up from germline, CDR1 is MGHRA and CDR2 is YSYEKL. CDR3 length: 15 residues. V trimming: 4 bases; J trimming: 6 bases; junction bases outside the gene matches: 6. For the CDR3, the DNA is TGCGCCAGCAGCCCCTCCGGACAGGGGGGTCAGCCCCAGCATTTT. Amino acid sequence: CASSPSGQGGQPQHF.

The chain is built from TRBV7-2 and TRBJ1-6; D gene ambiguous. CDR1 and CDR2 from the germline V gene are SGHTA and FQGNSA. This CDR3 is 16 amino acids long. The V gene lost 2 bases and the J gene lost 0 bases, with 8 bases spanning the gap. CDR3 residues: CASSLYPLSYNSPLHF. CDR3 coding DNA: TGTGCCAGCAGCTTATATCCCCTCTCCTATAATTCACCCCTCCACTTT.